Presented here are 28 T cell receptor beta chains from one specimen sequenced in a study of blood T cells in healthy people across ages. The use of a sample-barcoded 5' primer and a J-beta primer mix characterized a second PCR of about 7 to 12 cycles. TCRdb used MiXCR to reprocess the 5' RACE reads, holding one entry per CDR3 protein. This sample has under 2,000,000 distinct CDR3 sequences, with around half found just once. Sequenced input: blood. All receptors derive from a middle-aged woman in good health.

This clonotype has more than one count but fewer than ten. The gene calls are TRBV7-2 and TRBJ2-5, with D tentatively TRBD1 or TRBD2 (5 bases each). This CDR3 comprises 14 residues. V was shortened by 11 bases and J by 5 bases, with 21 bases between the two germline ends. Germline CDR1 and CDR2: SGHTA and FQGNSA. The CDR3 region has the DNA TGTGCCTCGGGGCAGCGTCCCACTTCCGAGACCCAGTACTTC. Translation: CASGQRPTSETQYF.

In this sample, this clonotype turned up a few times. The chain joins TRBV5-6 to TRBJ2-3; D might be TRBD2 (5 bases). Trimming stripped 4 bases from V and 5 bases from J, with 17 bases between. The CDR3 sequence is 15 residues long. The germline gives CDR1 SGHDT, CDR2 YYEEEE. The CDR3, as DNA: TGTGCCAGCAGCAGCCTAGTACCGGCGGGAGATACGCAGTATTTT. Residues: CASSSLVPAGDTQYF.

This clonotype was seen only a few times. The genes are TRBV28 and TRBJ2-7; TRBD1 aligns across 7 bases. The CDR3 extends over 14 amino acids. The V gene's germline CDR1 is MDHEN and CDR2 SYDVKM. Trimming removed 3 bases from V and 4 bases from J; junction bases left unmatched: 6. CDR3 amino acids: CASSFPPGGYEQYF. CDR3 nucleotides: TGTGCCAGCAGTTTTCCGCCAGGGGGATACGAGCAGTACTTC.

This clonotype was detected a few times. The chain links TRBV29-1 to TRBJ1-5; D gene unclear. Germline CDR1 is SQVTM and CDR2 is ANQGSEA. The V and J ends lost 7 bases and 4 bases respectively, with 17 bases between them. There are 14 residues in the CDR3. The CDR3 here is CSARRGGRNQPQHF. The CDR3 DNA sequence: TGCAGCGCCCGTCGGGGAGGGAGGAATCAGCCCCAGCATTTT.

V is TRBV28 and J is TRBJ2-3; TRBD1 aligns across 8 bases. Germline V gene sequence: CDR1 MDHEN, CDR2 SYDVKM. V lost 6 bases and J lost 0; bases outside the gene matches: 14. The CDR3 contains 18 residues. The CDR3: CASSLPLGTGSSTDTQYF. CDR3 bases: TGTGCCAGCAGCCTGCCACTCGGGACAGGTTCTAGCACAGATACGCAGTATTTT.

The chain employs TRBV24-1 and TRBJ2-7, with D perhaps TRBD2 (6 bases). The J call may be faulty, since TRBJ2-5 better matches the DNA end. Germline V gives CDR1 KGHDR, CDR2 SFDVKD. CDR3 length: 12 residues. CDR3 protein: CATSVGGRTQYF. The CDR3 nucleotides read TGTGCCACCAGTGTCGGGGGACGGACCCAGTACTTC.

The rearrangement joins TRBV27 to TRBJ1-2; 12 bases fit TRBD1. The CDR3 runs 17 residues. Losses at the gene ends were 5 bases for V and 5 bases for J; bases not matched to a gene: 12. CDR1 is MNHEY and CDR2 is SMNVEV in the germline V gene (reference sequence). The CDR3 nucleotides read TGTGCCAGCAGTCTGGACACGGGACAGGGGGCAAGGTATGGCTACACCTTC. Its translation: CASSLDTGQGARYGYTF.

The chain couples TRBV25-1 to TRBJ1-6, with D perhaps matching TRBD1 (5 bases). V was trimmed by 1 base and J by 17 bases, leaving 12 bases between them. The CDR3 has 12 residues. Germline CDR1 and CDR2: MGHDK and SYGVNS. The CDR3 coding sequence is TGTGCCAGCAGTGAATTGGGCAGGGTCTTCCACTTT. This translates into CASSELGRVFHF.

The rearrangement joins TRBV6-2 or TRBV6-3 to TRBJ2-2, with TRBD2 matching 10 bases. V was pared by 5 bases and J by 6 bases, with 9 bases of the junction left unmatched. Germline loops: CDR1 MNHEY, CDR2 SVGEGT. The CDR3 runs to 16 residues. CDR3 nucleotide sequence: TGTGCCAGCAGTCATGGGACTAGCGAAGGATCCGGGGAGCTGTTTTTT. Translating gives CASSHGTSEGSGELFF.

This rearrangement joins TRBV2 to TRBJ1-5, with unresolved D. The V gene lost 8 bases and the J gene lost 0 bases, with 14 bases spanning the gap. The CDR3 has 15 amino acids. Looked up from germline, CDR1 is SNHLY and CDR2 is FYNNEI. The CDR3 DNA is TGTGCCAGCCCCTCCGGTCGATATAGCAATCAGCCCCAGCATTTT. It codes for CASPSGRYSNQPQHF.

The chain carries TRBV20-1 and TRBJ1-2, with D maybe TRBD1 (6 bases). Trimming shortened V by 6 bases and J by 4 bases, and 12 bases separated the two germline ends. CDR1 and CDR2 (germline): DFQATT, SNEGSKA (reference sequence). This CDR3 contains 12 residues. The CDR3 here is CSATQGIYGYTF. In DNA, the CDR3 is TGCAGTGCGACACAGGGAATCTATGGCTACACCTTC.

The rearrangement uses TRBV5-1 and TRBJ2-1; D gene unclear. V lost 0 bases, J lost 5 bases, and 12 bases lay in between. The germline V gene has CDR1 SGHRS and CDR2 YFSETQ. The CDR3 has 15 amino acids. The CDR3 loop is CASSLVVSPNNEQFF. In DNA form, the CDR3 reads TGCGCCAGCAGCTTGGTTGTATCTCCTAACAATGAGCAGTTCTTC. Full variable domain (outside the CDR3, taken from reference TRBV5-1 and TRBJ2-1): KAGVTQTPRYLIKTRGQQVTLSCSPISGHRSVSWYQQTPGQGLQFLFEYFSETQRNKGNFPGRFSGRQFSNSRSEMNVSTLELGDSALYLCASSLVVSPNNEQFFGPGTRLTVL.

The chain is built from TRBV29-1 and TRBJ1-1; TRBD1 matches at 7 bases. Per germline, CDR1 SQVTM and CDR2 ANQGSEA. The CDR3 extends over 10 amino acids. The V and J ends lost 7 bases and 11 bases, in that order; junction bases with no gene match: 7. The CDR3 nucleotides are TGCAGCGCCAGACAGGGTGGGGCTTTCTTT. It specifies CSARQGGAFF.

V and J are TRBV5-1 and TRBJ2-7, with 10 bases that match TRBD1. CDR3 length: 15 amino acids. Germline V gene lookup returns CDR1 SGHRS and CDR2 YFSETQ. V shed 5 bases and J 0 bases; nucleotides not matched to a gene: 5. The CDR3: CASSTDRGHSYEQYF. CDR3 DNA: TGCGCCAGCAGTACCGACAGGGGGCACTCCTACGAGCAGTACTTC.

This clonotype was detected a few times. The genes are TRBV28 and TRBJ2-1, with 12 nucleotides matching TRBD2. Germline V gene data show CDR1 as MDHEN and CDR2 as SYDVKM. With V trimmed by 5 bases and J by 12 bases, 5 bases remained unmatched. CDR3 length: 13 amino acids. CDR3 protein: CASSPKGLAGQFF. CDR3 coding DNA: TGTGCCAGCAGTCCTAAGGGACTAGCGGGGCAGTTCTTC.

This clonotype was recorded once. The V call is TRBV13, the J call TRBJ1-1; D gene uncertain. This CDR3 is built from 14 residues. Trimming pared 0 bases from V and 5 bases from J, leaving 10 bases between. Germline-derived CDR1 and CDR2 are PRHDT and FYEKMQ (reference sequence). This CDR3 is CASSLGRPTTEAFF. DNA for the CDR3: TGTGCCAGCAGCTTAGGCCGCCCCACAACTGAAGCTTTCTTT.

The table lists this clonotype with a few counts. This may be a read error, as it is one base from a much larger clone. The chain couples TRBV6-6 to TRBJ2-7; 7 positions match TRBD1. With V trimmed by 7 bases and J by 0 bases, 3 bases remained unmatched. The CDR3 spans 13 residues. CDR1 is MNHNY and CDR2 is SVGAGI in the germline V gene (reference sequence). For the CDR3, the DNA is TGTGCCAGCATTGGGGACAGCTCCTACGAGCAGTACTTC. Amino acid sequence: CASIGDSSYEQYF.

Concerning this clonotype: The junction departs from germline at one end; a sequencing error may be responsible. V is TRBV11-2 and J is TRBJ2-1, with D possibly matching TRBD2 (5 bases). Germline lookup yields CDR1 SGHAT and CDR2 FQNNGV. CDR3 length equals 14 residues. This CDR3 is CVSSFTGAYNEQFF. CDR3 DNA: TGTGTCAGCAGCTTCACCGGGGCCTACAATGAGCAGTTCTTC.

This rearrangement joins TRBV7-2 to TRBJ2-3, with D uncertain. This CDR3 is built from 13 residues. V was clipped by 4 bases and J by 4 bases, with 9 bases between them. The germline gives CDR1 SGHTA, CDR2 FQGNSA. CDR3 DNA: TGTGCCAGCAGCTCTCTCTTAGCAGATACGCAGTATTTT. As protein: CASSSLLADTQYF.

The V gene is TRBV29-1, the J gene TRBJ2-7, with D tentatively TRBD1 or TRBD2 (5 bases each). Trimming removed 7 bases from V and 5 bases from J, with 15 bases in between. CDR1 is SQVTM, CDR2 ANQGSEA, per germline. The CDR3 sequence is 12 residues long. The CDR3 nucleotides read TGCAGCGGTACTAGGGGAAGGGACGAGCAGTACTTC. Its translation: CSGTRGRDEQYF.

In this sample, this clonotype turned up a few times. The chain uses TRBV7-8 and TRBJ2-3, with D hard to call. CDR1 is SGHVS and CDR2 is FQNEAQ in the germline V gene. Trimming removed 3 bases at V and 0 bases at J, with 10 bases between. The CDR3 totals 15 residues. The CDR3 here is CASSFRRMSTDTQYF. DNA of the CDR3: TGTGCCAGCAGCTTCCGACGGATGAGCACAGATACGCAGTATTTT.

The chain has TRBV5-4 and TRBJ2-5, with D perhaps TRBD1 (6 bases). CDR3 size: 16 residues. CDR1 SGHNT and CDR2 YYREEE come from the germline V gene (reference sequence). Deletions cut 2 bases from V and 3 bases from J, with 17 bases between. CDR3 protein: CASSLGTRSDKETQYF. For the CDR3, the DNA is TGTGCCAGCAGCTTAGGGACAAGATCGGATAAAGAGACCCAGTACTTC.

This chain joins TRBV3-1 and TRBJ2-3; D might be TRBD2 (6 bases). The CDR3 totals 21 residues. Germline CDR1 and CDR2: LGHDT and YNNKEL (reference sequence). Trimming removed 2 bases at V and 2 bases at J, with 29 bases between. CDR3 DNA: TGTGCCAGCAGCCAATCTTTCCGGGCTGCCGGGAACGGGGGAGACACAGATACGCAGTATTTT. Its translation: CASSQSFRAAGNGGDTDTQYF.

This rearrangement joins TRBV29-1 to TRBJ2-6; D is unclear. The length of the CDR3 is 14 residues. Germline loops: CDR1 SQVTM, CDR2 ANQGSEA. With 3 bases removed from V and 0 bases from J, the gap between germline ends came to 6 bases. The chain's CDR3 is CSVERISGANVLTF. The CDR3 DNA sequence: TGCAGCGTTGAGCGTATCTCTGGGGCCAACGTCCTGACTTTC. Based on the CDR3 plus reference TRBV29-1 and TRBJ2-6, the full variable domain is SAVISQKPSRDICQRGTSLTIQCQVDSQVTMMFWYRQQPGQSLTLIATANQGSEATYESGFVIDKFPISRPNLTFSTLTVSNMSPEDSSIYLCSVERISGANVLTFGAGSRLTVL.

V usage is TRBV7-2 and J usage is TRBJ1-5; D ambiguous. V was clipped by 2 bases and J by 4 bases, with 12 bases between them. Germline-derived CDR1 and CDR2 are SGHTA and FQGNSA. This CDR3 region has 15 residues. The CDR3 region has the DNA TGTGCCAGCAGCTTATCCCCCTTTAATAATCAGCCCCAGCATTTT. This gives the protein CASSLSPFNNQPQHF.

There are a few counts of this clonotype. This chain joins TRBV20-1 and TRBJ2-3; 9 positions match TRBD2. Germline assignment: CDR1 DFQATT and CDR2 SNEGSKA (reference sequence). The CDR3 contains 16 residues. Trimming cost V 0 bases and J 2 bases; bases outside gene matches: 6. This CDR3 is CSARDQRGAITDTQYF. CDR3 coding DNA: TGCAGTGCTAGAGATCAGCGGGGGGCTATCACAGATACGCAGTATTTT.

The chain has TRBV7-2 and TRBJ1-2; 7 bases are a match to TRBD1. CDR1 is SGHTA and CDR2 is FQGNSA in the germline V gene. The CDR3 is 14 residues long. Trimming at V came to 5 bases and at J to 7 bases, leaving 10 bases not matched to a gene. The CDR3 DNA sequence: TGTGCCAGCAGCAGAGAGACAGGGCTGAGTGGCTACACCTTC. It yields the protein CASSRETGLSGYTF.

The rearrangement uses TRBV3-1 and TRBJ2-1; 14 positions agree with TRBD2. After removal of 4 bases from V and 6 bases from J, the junction contained 5 bases not matched to a gene. The CDR3 is 16 amino acids. Germline loops: CDR1 LGHDT, CDR2 YNNKEL (reference sequence). CDR3 sequence: CASSLTSGGAINEQFF. CDR3 coding DNA: TGTGCCAGCAGCCTGACTAGCGGGGGGGCCATCAATGAGCAGTTCTTC.